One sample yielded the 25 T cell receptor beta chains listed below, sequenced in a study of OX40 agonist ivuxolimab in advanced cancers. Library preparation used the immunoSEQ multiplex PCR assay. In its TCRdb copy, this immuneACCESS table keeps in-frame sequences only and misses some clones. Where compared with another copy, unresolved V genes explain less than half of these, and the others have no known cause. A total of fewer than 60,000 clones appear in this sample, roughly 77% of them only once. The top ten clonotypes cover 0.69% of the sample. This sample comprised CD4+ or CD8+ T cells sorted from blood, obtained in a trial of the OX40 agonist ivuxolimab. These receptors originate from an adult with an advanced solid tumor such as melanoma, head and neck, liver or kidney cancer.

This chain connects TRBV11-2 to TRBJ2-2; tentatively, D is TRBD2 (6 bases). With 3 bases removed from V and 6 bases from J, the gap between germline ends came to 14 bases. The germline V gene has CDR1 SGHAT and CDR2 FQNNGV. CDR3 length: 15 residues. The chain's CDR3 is CASSFFGRRAGELFF. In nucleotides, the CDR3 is TGTGCCAGCAGCTTCTTCGGCAGGAGGGCCGGGGAGCTGTTTTTT.

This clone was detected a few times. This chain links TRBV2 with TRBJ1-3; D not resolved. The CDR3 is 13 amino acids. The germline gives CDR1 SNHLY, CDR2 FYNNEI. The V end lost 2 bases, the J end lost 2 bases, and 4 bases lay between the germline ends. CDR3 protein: CASSERAGNTIYF. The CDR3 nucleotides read TGTGCCAGCAGTGAAAGGGCTGGAAACACCATATATTTT.

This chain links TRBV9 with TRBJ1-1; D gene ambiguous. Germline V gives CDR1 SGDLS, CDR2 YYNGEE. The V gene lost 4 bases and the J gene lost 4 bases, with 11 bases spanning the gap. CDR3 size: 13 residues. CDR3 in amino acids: CASSLTLSTEAFF. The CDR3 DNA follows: TGTGCCAGCAGCTTAACCCTTAGCACTGAAGCTTTCTTT.

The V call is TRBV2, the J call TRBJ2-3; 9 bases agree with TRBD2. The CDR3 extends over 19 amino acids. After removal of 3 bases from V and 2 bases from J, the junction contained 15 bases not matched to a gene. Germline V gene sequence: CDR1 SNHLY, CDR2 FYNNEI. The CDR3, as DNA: TGTGCCAGCAGTGAGGTGTCAGGATTAGCGGGGGCCATCACAGATACGCAGTATTTT. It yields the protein CASSEVSGLAGAITDTQYF.

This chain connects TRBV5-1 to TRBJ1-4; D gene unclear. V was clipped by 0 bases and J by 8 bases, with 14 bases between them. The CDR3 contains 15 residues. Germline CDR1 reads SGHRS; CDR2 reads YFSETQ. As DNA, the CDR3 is TGCGCCAGCAGCTTGGAAGGGCACGGCTTAGAAAAACTGTTTTTT. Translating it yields CASSLEGHGLEKLFF.

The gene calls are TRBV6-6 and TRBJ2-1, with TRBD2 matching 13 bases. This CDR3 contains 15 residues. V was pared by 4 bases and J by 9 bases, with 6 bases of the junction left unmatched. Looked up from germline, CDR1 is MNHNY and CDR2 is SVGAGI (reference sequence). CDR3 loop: CASSSLAGGVGEQFF. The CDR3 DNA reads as TGTGCCAGCAGTTCACTAGCGGGGGGGGTCGGTGAGCAGTTCTTC.

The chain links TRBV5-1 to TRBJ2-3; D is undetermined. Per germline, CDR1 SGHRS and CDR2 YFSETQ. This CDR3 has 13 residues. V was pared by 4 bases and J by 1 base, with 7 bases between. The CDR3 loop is CASSVSGTDTQYF. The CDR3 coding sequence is TGCGCCAGCAGCGTCTCGGGCACAGATACGCAGTATTTT.

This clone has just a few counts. CDR3 nucleotide sequence: TGTGCCAGCAGCCGAACCGGGACAGGGAACACTGAAGCTTTCTTT. Translation: CASSRTGTGNTEAFF. The chain uses TRBV4-2 and TRBJ1-1; 8 bases align to TRBD1. The CDR3 length is 15 residues. V lost 4 bases to trimming and J lost 1 base; unmatched junction nucleotides: 5. Germline V lookup: CDR1 LGHNA, CDR2 YNFKEQ.

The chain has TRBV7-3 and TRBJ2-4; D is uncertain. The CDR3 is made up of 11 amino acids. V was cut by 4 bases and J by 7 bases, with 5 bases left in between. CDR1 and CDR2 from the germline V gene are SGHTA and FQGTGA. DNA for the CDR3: TGTGCCAGCAGCTCTATCAACATTCAGTACTTC. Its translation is CASSSINIQYF.

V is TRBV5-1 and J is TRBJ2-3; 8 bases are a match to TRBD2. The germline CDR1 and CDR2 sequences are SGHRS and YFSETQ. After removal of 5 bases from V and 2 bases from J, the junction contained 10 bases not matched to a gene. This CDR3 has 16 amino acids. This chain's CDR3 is CASSWGAGGPTDTQYF. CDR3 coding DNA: TGCGCCAGCAGTTGGGGGGCGGGGGGCCCCACAGATACGCAGTATTTT.

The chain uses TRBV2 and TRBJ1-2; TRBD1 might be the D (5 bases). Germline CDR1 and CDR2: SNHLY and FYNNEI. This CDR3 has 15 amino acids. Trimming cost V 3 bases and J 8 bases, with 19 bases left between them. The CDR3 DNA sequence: TGTGCCAGCAGTGATCCCTTGACAGTCTCTTCCGGCTACACCTTC. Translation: CASSDPLTVSSGYTF.

The CDR3 DNA reads as TGTGCCAGCAGCTTAGCGCGGCTAGCGGGGGGTGTGGAGACCCAGTACTTC. It yields the protein CASSLARLAGGVETQYF. The chain employs TRBV7-8 and TRBJ2-5; 11 bases align to TRBD2. The J segment lost 5 bases and the V segment lost 0 bases, leaving 8 bases of the junction unmatched. The V gene's germline CDR1 is SGHVS and CDR2 FQNEAQ. This CDR3 region has 17 residues.

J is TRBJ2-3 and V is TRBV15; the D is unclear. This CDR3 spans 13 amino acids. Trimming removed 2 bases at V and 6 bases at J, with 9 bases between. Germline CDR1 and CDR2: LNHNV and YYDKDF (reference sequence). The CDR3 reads CATSRPVDDTQYF. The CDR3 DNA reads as TGTGCCACCAGCAGACCCGTGGATGATACGCAGTATTTT. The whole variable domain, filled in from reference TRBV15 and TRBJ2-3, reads DAMVIQNPRYQVTQFGKPVTLSCSQTLNHNVMYWYQQKSSQAPKLLFHYYDKDFNNEADTPDNFQSRRPNTSFCFLDIRSPGLGDTAMYLCATSRPVDDTQYFGPGTRLTVL.

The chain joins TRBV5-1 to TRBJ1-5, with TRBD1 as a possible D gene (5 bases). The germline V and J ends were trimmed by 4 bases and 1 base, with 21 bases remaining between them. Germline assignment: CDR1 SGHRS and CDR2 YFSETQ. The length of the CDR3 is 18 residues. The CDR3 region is CASSHKWDLRDSNQPQHF. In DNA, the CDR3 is TGCGCCAGCAGCCATAAATGGGACCTCAGGGACAGCAATCAGCCCCAGCATTTT.

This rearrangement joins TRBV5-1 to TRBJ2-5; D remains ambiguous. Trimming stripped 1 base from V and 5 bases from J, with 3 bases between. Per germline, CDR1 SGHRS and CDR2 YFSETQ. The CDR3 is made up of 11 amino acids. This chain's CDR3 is CASSLMETQYF. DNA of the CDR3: TGCGCCAGCAGCTTGATGGAGACCCAGTACTTC.

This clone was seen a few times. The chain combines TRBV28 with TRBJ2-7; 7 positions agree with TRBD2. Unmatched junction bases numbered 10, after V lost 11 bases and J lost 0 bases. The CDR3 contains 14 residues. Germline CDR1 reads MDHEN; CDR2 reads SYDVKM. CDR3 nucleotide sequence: TGTGCCGTGGTAGCGGGTACGAGCTCCTACGAGCAGTACTTC. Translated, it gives CAVVAGTSSYEQYF.

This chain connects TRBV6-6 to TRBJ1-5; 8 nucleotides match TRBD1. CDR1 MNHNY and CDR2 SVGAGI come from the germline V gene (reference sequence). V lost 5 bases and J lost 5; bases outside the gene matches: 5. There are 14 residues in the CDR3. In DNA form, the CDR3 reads TGTGCCAGCAGTCTTGGACAGGGACATCAGCCCCAGCATTTT. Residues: CASSLGQGHQPQHF.

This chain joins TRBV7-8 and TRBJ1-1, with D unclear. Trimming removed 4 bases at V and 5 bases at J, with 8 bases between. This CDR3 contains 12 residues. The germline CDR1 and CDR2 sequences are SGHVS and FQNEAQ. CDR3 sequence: CASSSGTTEAFF. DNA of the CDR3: TGTGCCAGCAGCTCCGGTACGACTGAAGCTTTCTTT.

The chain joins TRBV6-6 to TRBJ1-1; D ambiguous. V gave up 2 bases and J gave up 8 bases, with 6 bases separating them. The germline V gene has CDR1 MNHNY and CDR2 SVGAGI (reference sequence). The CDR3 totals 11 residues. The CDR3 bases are TGTGCCAGCAGTTACGCTTCCGAAGCTTTCTTT. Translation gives CASSYASEAFF.

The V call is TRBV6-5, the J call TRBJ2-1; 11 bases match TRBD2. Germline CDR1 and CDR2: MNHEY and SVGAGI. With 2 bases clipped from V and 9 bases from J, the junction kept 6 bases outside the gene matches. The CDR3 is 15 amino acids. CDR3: CASSYPSGGPGEQFF. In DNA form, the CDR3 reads TGTGCCAGCAGTTACCCTAGCGGGGGGCCGGGTGAGCAGTTCTTC.

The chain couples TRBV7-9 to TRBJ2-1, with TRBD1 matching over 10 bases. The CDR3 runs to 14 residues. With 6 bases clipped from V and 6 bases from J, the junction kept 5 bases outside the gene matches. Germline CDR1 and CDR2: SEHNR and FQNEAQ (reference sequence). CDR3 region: CASSTGQGFNEQFF. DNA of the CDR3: TGTGCCAGCAGTACGGGACAGGGGTTCAATGAGCAGTTCTTC.

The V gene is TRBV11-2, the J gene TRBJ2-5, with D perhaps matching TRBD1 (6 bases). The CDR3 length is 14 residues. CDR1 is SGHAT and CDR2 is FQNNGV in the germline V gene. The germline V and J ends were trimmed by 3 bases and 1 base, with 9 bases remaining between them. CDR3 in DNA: TGTGCCAGCAGCTTGGTAGGGGGCCAAGAGACCCAGTACTTC. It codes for CASSLVGGQETQYF.

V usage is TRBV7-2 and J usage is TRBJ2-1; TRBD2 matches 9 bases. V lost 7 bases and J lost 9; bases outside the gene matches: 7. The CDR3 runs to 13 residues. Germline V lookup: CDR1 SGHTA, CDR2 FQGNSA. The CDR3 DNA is TGTGCCAGCAACCGCGGGGGGGCACTTGAGCAGTTCTTC. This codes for CASNRGGALEQFF.

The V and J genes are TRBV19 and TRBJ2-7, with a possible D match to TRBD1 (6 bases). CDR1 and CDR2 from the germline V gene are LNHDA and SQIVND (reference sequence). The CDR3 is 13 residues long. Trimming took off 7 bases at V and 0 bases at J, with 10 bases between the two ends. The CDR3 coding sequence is TGTGCCAGTAAGCTGGACAGCTCCTACGAGCAGTACTTC. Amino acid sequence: CASKLDSSYEQYF.

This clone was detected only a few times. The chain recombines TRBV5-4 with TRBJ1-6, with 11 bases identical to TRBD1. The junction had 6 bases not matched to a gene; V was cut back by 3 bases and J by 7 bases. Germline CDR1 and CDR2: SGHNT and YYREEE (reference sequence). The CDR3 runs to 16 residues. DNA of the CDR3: TGTGCCAGCAGCTATCCGGGACAGGGGGACAATTCACCCCTCCACTTT. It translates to CASSYPGQGDNSPLHF. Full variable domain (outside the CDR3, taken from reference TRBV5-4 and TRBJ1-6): ETGVTQSPTHLIKTRGQQVTLRCSSQSGHNTVSWYQQALGQGPQFIFQYYREEENGRGNFPPRFSGLQFPNYSSELNVNALELDDSALYLCASSYPGQGDNSPLHFGNGTRLTVT.